This T cell receptor (beta chain) is from a study of metastatic and nonmetastatic thyroid tumors. This clone was seen only a few times. Through MiXCR, TCRdb re-clonotyped the PCR reads. The sample records 5,000 to 7,500 clones, about 32% being singletons. Trimming stripped 9 bases from V and 4 bases from J, with 10 bases between. CDR3 length: 12 residues. Germline CDR1 LNHDA, CDR2 SQIVND (reference sequence). Not a single patient had been given any form of treatment at any point before undergoing thyroid surgery. The sequence came from a female donor with papillary thyroid cancer or a benign thyroid nodule (not recorded which). Some clones in this sample may be carry-over from other donors' samples. The material sequenced was adjacent normal tissue. The chain has TRBV19 and TRBJ2-1, with D perhaps TRBD2 (6 bases). CDR3 sequence reads: CASRDFYNEQFF. The CDR3 DNA reads as TGTGCCAGCCGGGACTTTTACAATGAGCAGTTCTTC.